Listed here are 5 T cell receptor beta chains from one sample, sequenced in a study of regulatory T cells in long-lasting Graves disease (dated by TCRdb to about 2021). The meaning of the sample's time point label: newly diagnosed GD, antithyroid drugs for less than 3 months. For both TCR sequencing and RNA sequencing, RNA was extracted from PBMCs using TRIzol. Library preparation used multiplex PCR. The sequencer was an Illumina HiSeq 4000. To build TCR beta libraries, CDR3 regions were amplified by Arm-PCR using iRepertoire HTBI primers. The raw public reads went through TCRdb reprocessing: fastp at Q25, MiXCR clone calling, in-frame beta chains kept. Entries that share a CDR3 protein sequence are merged under the most common genes and DNA. This sample holds more than 400,000 distinct CDR3 sequences; around 15% were observed only once. The ten largest clonotypes hold about 12% of the sample. This same sample was also taken into another study, of T cells in Graves' hyperthyroidism and ophthalmopathy.

Source: peripheral blood mononuclear cells (PBMCs), taken at new diagnosis, from a patient treated with antithyroid drugs. The receptors stem from a man aged 35 to 55 with Graves disease. Donor details come from another sample of the same person, matched by shared clones.

V and J are TRBV5-1 and TRBJ1-3; D gene uncertain. The CDR3 length is 18 residues. The V and J ends lost 0 bases and 0 bases respectively, with 16 bases between them. The V gene's germline CDR1 is SGHRS and CDR2 YFSETQ. The CDR3 here is CASSLATPIDGSGNTIYF. The CDR3 DNA reads as TGCGCCAGCAGCTTGGCGACCCCCATAGATGGCTCTGGAAACACCATATATTTT. Full variable domain (missing parts from reference TRBV5-1 and TRBJ1-3): KAGVTQTPRYLIKTRGQQVTLSCSPISGHRSVSWYQQTPGQGLQFLFEYFSETQRNKGNFPGRFSGRQFSNSRSEMNVSTLELGDSALYLCASSLATPIDGSGNTIYFGEGSWLTVV.

This clonotype was seen once. This chain uses TRBV29-1 with TRBJ1-1; D is possibly TRBD1 (5 bases). Trimming cost V 7 bases and J 7 bases, with 16 bases left between them. Looked up from germline, CDR1 is SQVTM and CDR2 is ANQGSEA. This CDR3 is built from 12 residues. CDR3 in DNA: TGCAGCGCACCATCTACAGGAATTGAAGCTTTCTTT. It specifies CSAPSTGIEAFF.

This clonotype has a count of ten or more. The V call is TRBV11-2, the J call TRBJ2-2; D gene uncertain. The germline V and J ends were trimmed by 3 bases and 4 bases, with 9 bases remaining between them. The CDR3 sequence is 14 residues long. The germline CDR1 and CDR2 sequences are SGHAT and FQNNGV. CDR3 sequence reads: CASSFKPVTGELFF. The CDR3, as DNA: TGTGCCAGCAGCTTCAAGCCCGTCACCGGGGAGCTGTTTTTT.

The table lists this clonotype with many counts. A read error may produce the germline difference seen at one junction end. The chain is built from TRBV20-1 and TRBJ2-3; 7 bases are a match to TRBD2. The germline CDR1 and CDR2 sequences are DFQATT and SNEGSKA (reference sequence). The CDR3 contains 15 residues. The CDR3 DNA is TGCAGTACTAGCGCCGGAGACCTGAGCACAGATACGCAGTATTTT. Its translation is CSTSAGDLSTDTQYF.

This clonotype has at least ten counts. The rearrangement links TRBV28 to TRBJ2-5, with D maybe TRBD1 (6 bases). This CDR3 is 13 amino acids long. CDR1 and CDR2 (germline): MDHEN, SYDVKM. Trimming removed 5 bases from V and 5 bases from J, with 12 bases in between. As DNA, the CDR3 is TGTGCCAGCAGTGACACAGGGCGGGAGACCCAGTACTTC. This codes for CASSDTGRETQYF.